This T cell receptor (beta chain) was sequenced for a study of blood T cell repertoires in COVID-19. In the study overall: Sites in the United States, Italy and Spain provided acute and convalescent COVID-19 samples. Nucleic acid was either cDNA or gDNA, and it came from T cells, B-cell-depleted T cells, or PBMCs.

Participants came from roughly 24 US areas, aged roughly 18 to 89 years. In assigning cohorts, the study relied on participant-reported clinical history. The repertoire was sequenced with immunoSEQ multiplex PCR; TCRdb's copy has only in-frame clones and lacks some. The repertoire includes hundreds of thousands of clones, roughly 89% of them detected once, and approximately 4.7% sits in the top ten. This clone was detected once. This TCR came from a man aged 60-69 years who had recovered from COVID-19. The sequencing input was PBMCs or T cells enriched from blood (not recorded which).

This CDR3 is CASSVGGGRSYNEQFF. Written as DNA, the CDR3 is TGTGCCAGCAGCGTAGGGGGCGGACGCTCCTACAATGAGCAGTTCTTC. V is TRBV9 and J is TRBJ2-1; D perhaps matches TRBD1 (5 bases). This CDR3 is 16 amino acids long. Germline CDR1 and CDR2: SGDLS and YYNGEE. V was trimmed by 0 bases and J by 0 bases, leaving 10 bases between them.